This TCR beta chain was recorded in a study of cytomegalovirus exposure and HLA in healthy donors. V shed 1 base and J shed 6 bases, with 7 bases lying between them. The CDR3 is 12 residues long. Germline V gives CDR1 SGHAT, CDR2 FQNNGV. The study ran its PCR with 60 Vbeta and 13 Jbeta primers. TCRdb's table, derived via immunoSEQ multiplex PCR, lists solely in-frame clones and lacks some. The data show fewer than 200,000 clones, and the top ten clones hold roughly 1.3%. Sequencing was carried out using PBMCs. The chain uses TRBV11-2 and TRBJ2-7; D remains unclear. The sequence derives from an older woman in good health and CMV-seronegative. The CDR3, as DNA: TGTGCCAGCAGCTTAGGACCGGGCGAGCAGTACTTC. Translated, it gives CASSLGPGEQYF.